Sequencing of this T cell receptor (beta chain) was carried out in a study of blood T cell repertoires in COVID-19. Per the original data handling: Scientists estimated how many nucleated cells there were by amplifying reference gene primers. Sequenced by immunoSEQ multiplex PCR; TCRdb stores in-frame clones only, minus some. That table supplies the V and J calls and clone size; D and trimming were determined from the DNA. The sample records 90,000 to 150,000 clones, roughly 80% being singletons. CDR3 length: 19 amino acids. Germline loops: CDR1 MNHEY, CDR2 SMNVEV (reference sequence). V lost 5 bases to trimming and J lost 0 bases; unmatched junction nucleotides: 17.

The sample comprised peripheral blood. This rearrangement joins TRBV27 to TRBJ2-5, with 8 bases that match TRBD1. This clonotype was sampled from a man in his fifties or sixties with acute or convalescent COVID-19. In DNA, the CDR3 is TGTGCCAGCAGTCCGAGGACAGGGAATTCCGTATGGTACCAAGAGACCCAGTACTTC. Encoded protein: CASSPRTGNSVWYQETQYF.